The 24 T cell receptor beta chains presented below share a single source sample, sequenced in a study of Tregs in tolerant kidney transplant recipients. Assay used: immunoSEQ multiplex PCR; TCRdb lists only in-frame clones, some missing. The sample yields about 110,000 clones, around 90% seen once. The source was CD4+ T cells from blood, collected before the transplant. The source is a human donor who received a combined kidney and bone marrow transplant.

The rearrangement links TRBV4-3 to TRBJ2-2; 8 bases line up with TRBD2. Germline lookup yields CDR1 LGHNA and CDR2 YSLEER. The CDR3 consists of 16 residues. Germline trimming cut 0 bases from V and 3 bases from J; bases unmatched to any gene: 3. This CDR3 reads CASSQDSAGDTGELFF. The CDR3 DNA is TGCGCCAGCAGCCAAGACTCAGCGGGAGACACCGGGGAGCTGTTTTTT.

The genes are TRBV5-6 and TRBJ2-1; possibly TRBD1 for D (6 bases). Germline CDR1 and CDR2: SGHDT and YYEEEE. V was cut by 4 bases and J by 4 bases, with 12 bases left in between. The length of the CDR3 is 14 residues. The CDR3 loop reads CASSMGHSYNEQFF. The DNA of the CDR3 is TGTGCCAGCAGCATGGGACACTCGTACAATGAGCAGTTCTTC.

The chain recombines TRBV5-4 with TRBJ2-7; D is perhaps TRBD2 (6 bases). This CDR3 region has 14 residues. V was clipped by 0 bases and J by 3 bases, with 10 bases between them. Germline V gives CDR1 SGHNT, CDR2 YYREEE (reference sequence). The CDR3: CASSLAGGSYEQYF. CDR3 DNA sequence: TGTGCCAGCAGCTTGGCCGGGGGAAGCTACGAGCAGTACTTC.

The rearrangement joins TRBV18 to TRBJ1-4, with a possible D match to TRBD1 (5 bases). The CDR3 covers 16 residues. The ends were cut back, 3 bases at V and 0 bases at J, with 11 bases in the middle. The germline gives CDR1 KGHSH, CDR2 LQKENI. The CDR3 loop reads CASSPRQIATNEKLFF. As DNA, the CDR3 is TGTGCCAGCTCACCCCGACAGATCGCAACTAATGAAAAACTGTTTTTT. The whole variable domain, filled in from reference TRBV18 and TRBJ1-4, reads NAGVMQNPRHLVRRRGQEARLRCSPMKGHSHVYWYRQLPEEGLKFMVYLQKENIIDESGMPKERFSAEFPKEGPSILRIQQVVRGDSAAYFCASSPRQIATNEKLFFGSGTQLSVL.

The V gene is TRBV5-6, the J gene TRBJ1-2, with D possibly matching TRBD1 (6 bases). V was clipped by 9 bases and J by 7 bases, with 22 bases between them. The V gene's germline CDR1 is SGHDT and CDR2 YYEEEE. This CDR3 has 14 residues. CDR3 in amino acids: CATREGGRGSGYTF. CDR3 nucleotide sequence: TGTGCCACCCGGGAGGGGGGCCGCGGCTCTGGCTACACCTTC.

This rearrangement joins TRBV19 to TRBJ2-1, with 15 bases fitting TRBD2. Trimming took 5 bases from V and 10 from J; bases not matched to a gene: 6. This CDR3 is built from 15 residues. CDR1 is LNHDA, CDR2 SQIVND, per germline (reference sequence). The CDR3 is CASSQWTSGRAEQFF. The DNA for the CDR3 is TGTGCCAGTAGTCAATGGACTAGCGGGAGGGCCGAGCAGTTCTTC.

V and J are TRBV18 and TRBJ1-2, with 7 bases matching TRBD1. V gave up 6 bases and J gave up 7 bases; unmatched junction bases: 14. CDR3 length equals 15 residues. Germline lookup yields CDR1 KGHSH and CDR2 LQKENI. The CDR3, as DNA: TGTGCCAGCTCCCCGGGACAGTTGCTCTACTTTGGCTACACCTTC. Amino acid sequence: CASSPGQLLYFGYTF.

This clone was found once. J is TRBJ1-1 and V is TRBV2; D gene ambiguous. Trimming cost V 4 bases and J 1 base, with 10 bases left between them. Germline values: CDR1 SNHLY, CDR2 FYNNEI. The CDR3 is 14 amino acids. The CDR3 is CASSAVGPNTEAFF. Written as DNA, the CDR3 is TGTGCCAGCAGTGCGGTTGGGCCGAACACTGAAGCTTTCTTT. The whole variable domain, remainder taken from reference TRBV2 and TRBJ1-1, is EPEVTQTPSHQVTQMGQEVILRCVPISNHLYFYWYRQILGQKVEFLVSFYNNEISEKSEIFDDQFSVERPDGSNFTLKIRSTKLEDSAMYFCASSAVGPNTEAFFGQGTRLTVV.

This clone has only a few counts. CDR3 in DNA: TGTGCCAGCAGTGGAGTCCTTAGCAATCAGCCCCAGCATTTT. It encodes CASSGVLSNQPQHF. The chain couples TRBV28 to TRBJ1-5; no definite D call. CDR1 MDHEN and CDR2 SYDVKM come from the germline V gene. Trimming stripped 5 bases from V and 0 bases from J, with 8 bases between. This CDR3 spans 14 amino acids. The whole variable domain, remainder taken from reference TRBV28 and TRBJ1-5, is DVKVTQSSRYLVKRTGEKVFLECVQDMDHENMFWYRQDPGLGLRLIYFSYDVKMKEKGDIPEGYSVSREKKERFSLILESASTNQTSMYLCASSGVLSNQPQHFGDGTRLSIL.

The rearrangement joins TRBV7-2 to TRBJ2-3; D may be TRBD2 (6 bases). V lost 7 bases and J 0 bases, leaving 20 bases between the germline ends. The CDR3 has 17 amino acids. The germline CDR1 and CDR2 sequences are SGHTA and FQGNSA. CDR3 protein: CASTWLLGGASTDTQYF. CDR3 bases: TGTGCCAGCACCTGGCTTCTGGGGGGAGCTAGCACAGATACGCAGTATTTT.

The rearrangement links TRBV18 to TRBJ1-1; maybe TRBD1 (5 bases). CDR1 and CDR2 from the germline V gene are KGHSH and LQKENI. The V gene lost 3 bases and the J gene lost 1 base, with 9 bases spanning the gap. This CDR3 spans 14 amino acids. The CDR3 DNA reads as TGTGCCAGCTCACCGGACATCCCGAACACTGAAGCTTTCTTT. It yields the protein CASSPDIPNTEAFF.

CDR3 in DNA: TGCGCCAGCAGCTTGACGTTGGGACTAGCGAGCTACGAGCAGTACTTC. This translates into CASSLTLGLASYEQYF. The chain combines TRBV5-1 with TRBJ2-7; 10 bases agree with TRBD2. There are 16 residues in the CDR3. The V gene end was trimmed by 1 base and the J gene end by 3 bases; junction bases not matched to a gene: 7. CDR1 and CDR2 from the germline V gene are SGHRS and YFSETQ.

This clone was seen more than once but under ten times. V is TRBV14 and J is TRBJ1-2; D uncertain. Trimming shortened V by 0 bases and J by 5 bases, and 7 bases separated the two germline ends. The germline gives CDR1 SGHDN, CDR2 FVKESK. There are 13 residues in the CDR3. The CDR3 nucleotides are TGTGCCAGCAGCCAAGATCTATCATATGGCTACACCTTC. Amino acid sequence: CASSQDLSYGYTF.

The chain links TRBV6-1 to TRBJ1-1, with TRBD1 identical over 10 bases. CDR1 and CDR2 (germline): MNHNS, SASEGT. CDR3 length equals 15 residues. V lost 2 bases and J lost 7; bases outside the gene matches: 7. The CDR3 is CASSETVRDRGEAFF. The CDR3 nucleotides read TGTGCCAGCAGTGAAACCGTCCGGGACAGGGGTGAAGCTTTCTTT.

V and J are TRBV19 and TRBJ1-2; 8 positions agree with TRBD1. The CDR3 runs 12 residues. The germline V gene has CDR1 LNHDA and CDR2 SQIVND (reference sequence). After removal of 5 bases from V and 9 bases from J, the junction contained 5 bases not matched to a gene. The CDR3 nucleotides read TGTGCCAGTAGTCCGGACAGGGAGAGCTACACCTTC. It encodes CASSPDRESYTF.

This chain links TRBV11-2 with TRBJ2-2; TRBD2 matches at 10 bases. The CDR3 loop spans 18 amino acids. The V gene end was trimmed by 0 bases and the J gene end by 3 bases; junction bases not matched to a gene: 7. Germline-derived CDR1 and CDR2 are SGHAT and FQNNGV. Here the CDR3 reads CASSLDSLAGRYTGELFF. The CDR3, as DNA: TGTGCCAGCAGCTTAGACTCACTAGCGGGGAGATACACCGGGGAGCTGTTTTTT.

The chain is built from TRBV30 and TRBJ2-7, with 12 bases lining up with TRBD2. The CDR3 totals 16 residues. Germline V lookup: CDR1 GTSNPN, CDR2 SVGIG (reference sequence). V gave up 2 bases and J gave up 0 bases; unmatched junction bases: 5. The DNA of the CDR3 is TGTGCCTGGAGTAAAGGACTAGCGGGACACTCCTACGAGCAGTACTTC. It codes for CAWSKGLAGHSYEQYF.

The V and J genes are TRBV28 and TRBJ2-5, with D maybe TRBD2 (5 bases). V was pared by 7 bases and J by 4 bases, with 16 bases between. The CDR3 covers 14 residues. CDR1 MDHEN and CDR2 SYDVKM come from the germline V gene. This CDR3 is CASTGSGGRETQYF. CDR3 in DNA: TGTGCCAGCACCGGAAGCGGAGGAAGAGAGACCCAGTACTTC.

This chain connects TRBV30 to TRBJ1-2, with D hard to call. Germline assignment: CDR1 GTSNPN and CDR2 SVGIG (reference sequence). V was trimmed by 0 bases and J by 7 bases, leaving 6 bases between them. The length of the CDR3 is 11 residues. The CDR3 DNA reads TGTGCCTGGAGTGTACTCCTTGGCTACACCTTC. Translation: CAWSVLLGYTF.

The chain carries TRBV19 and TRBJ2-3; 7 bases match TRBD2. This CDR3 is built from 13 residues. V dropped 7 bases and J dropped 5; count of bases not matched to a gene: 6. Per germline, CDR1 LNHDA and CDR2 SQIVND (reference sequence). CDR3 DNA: TGTGCCAGTAACGGGGGGATGGGAGATACGCAGTATTTT. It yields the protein CASNGGMGDTQYF.

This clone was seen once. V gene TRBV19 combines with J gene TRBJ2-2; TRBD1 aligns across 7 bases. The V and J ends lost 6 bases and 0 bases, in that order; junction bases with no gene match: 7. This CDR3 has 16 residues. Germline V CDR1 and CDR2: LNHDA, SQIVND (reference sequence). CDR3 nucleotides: TGTGCCAGTAGATATGACAGGGCCGCGAACACCGGGGAGCTGTTTTTT. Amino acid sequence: CASRYDRAANTGELFF.

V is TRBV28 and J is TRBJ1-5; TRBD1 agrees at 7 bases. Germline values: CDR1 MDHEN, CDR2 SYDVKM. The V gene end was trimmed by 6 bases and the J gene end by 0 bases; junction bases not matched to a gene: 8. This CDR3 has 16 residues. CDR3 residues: CASRDSDRASNQPQHF. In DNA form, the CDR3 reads TGTGCCAGCAGGGATAGCGACAGGGCTAGCAATCAGCCCCAGCATTTT.

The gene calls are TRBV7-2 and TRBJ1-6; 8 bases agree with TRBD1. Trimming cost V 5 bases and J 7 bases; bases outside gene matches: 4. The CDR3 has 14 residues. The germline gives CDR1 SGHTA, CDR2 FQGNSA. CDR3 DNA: TGTGCCAGCAGCGTACAGGGGGGGAATTCACCCCTCCACTTT. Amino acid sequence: CASSVQGGNSPLHF.

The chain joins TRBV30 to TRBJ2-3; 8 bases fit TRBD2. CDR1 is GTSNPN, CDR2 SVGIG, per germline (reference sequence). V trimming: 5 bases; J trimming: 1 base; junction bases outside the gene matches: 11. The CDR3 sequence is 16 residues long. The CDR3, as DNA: TGTGCCTGGTCCTGGGGCGGGAGGTTGCGCACAGATACGCAGTATTTT. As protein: CAWSWGGRLRTDTQYF.